This TCR beta chain is drawn from a study of untreated major depressive disorder. The donors were all European-descended. Findings of the study overall: TRBV05-01 (Vbeta 5.1) usage was higher in CD4+ T cells of depressed patients than controls.

The CDR3 contains 14 residues. V lost 3 bases and J 8 bases, leaving 13 bases between the germline ends. The V gene's germline CDR1 is SNHLY and CDR2 FYNNEI. Profiling relied on immunoSEQ multiplex PCR, and the TCRdb table lists in-frame clones only, not all of them. The sample yields about 27,000 clones, 90% to 95% seen once. Only one count was recorded for this clone. Its specificity is unknown. The chain employs TRBV2 and TRBJ1-4; D gene uncertain. This sequence originates from a woman younger than 45 with major depressive disorder. Material for sequencing was CD4+ T cells from PBMCs. The CDR3 reads CASSDSWFQEKLFF. In nucleotides, the CDR3 is TGTGCCAGCAGTGATAGCTGGTTCCAAGAAAAACTGTTTTTT.